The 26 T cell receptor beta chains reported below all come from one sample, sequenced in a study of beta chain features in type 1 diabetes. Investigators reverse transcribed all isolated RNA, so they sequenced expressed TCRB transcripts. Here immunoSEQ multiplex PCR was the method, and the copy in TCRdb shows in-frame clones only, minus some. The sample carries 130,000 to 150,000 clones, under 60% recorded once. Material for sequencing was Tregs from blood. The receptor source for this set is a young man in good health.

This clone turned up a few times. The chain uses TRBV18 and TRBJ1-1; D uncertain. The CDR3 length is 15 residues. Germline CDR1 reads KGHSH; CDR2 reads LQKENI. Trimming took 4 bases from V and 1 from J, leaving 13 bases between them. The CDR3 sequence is CASSLTTTPNTEAFF. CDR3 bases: TGTGCCAGCTCACTCACGACAACCCCGAACACTGAAGCTTTCTTT.

CDR3 bases: TGTGCCAGCATCCCCAGTCCACACCCACCTCAAGAGACCCAGTACTTC. The encoded protein is CASIPSPHPPQETQYF. The chain uses TRBV7-8 and TRBJ2-5; D is ambiguous. Trimming pared 7 bases from V and 2 bases from J, leaving 20 bases between. Germline CDR1 and CDR2: SGHVS and FQNEAQ. The CDR3 spans 16 residues.

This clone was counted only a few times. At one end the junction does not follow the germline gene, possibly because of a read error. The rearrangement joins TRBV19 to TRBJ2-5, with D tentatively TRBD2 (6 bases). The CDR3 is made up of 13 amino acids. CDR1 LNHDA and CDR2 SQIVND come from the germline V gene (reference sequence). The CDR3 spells CASSEVRDSPTNF. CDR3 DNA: TGTGCCAGTAGTGAGGTCCGGGACTCCCCCACAAACTTC.

The CDR3 loop reads CASSVGSGPYEQYF. The CDR3 DNA is TGTGCCAGCAGTGTGGGTAGCGGCCCCTACGAGCAGTACTTC. The chain carries TRBV6-1 and TRBJ2-7, with D possibly TRBD2 on 6 matching bases. CDR1 MNHNS and CDR2 SASEGT come from the germline V gene. V lost 4 bases and J lost 2, with 12 bases in between. This CDR3 contains 14 residues.

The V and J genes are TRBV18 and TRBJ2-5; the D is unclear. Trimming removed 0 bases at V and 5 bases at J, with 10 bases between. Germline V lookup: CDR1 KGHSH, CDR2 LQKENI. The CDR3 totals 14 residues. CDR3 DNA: TGTGCCAGCTCACCACCGGCAGGCTTGGAGACCCAGTACTTC. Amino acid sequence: CASSPPAGLETQYF.

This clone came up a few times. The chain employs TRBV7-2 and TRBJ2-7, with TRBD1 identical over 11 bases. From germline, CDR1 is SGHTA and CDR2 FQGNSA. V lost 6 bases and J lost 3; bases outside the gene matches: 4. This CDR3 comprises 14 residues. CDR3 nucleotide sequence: TGTGCCAGCAGGTGGGGACAGGGGGTCTACGAGCAGTACTTC. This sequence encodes CASRWGQGVYEQYF.

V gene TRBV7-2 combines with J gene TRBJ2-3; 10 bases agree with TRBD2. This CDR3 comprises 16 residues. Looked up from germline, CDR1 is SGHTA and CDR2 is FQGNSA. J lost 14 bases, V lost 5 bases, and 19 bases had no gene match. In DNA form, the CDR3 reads TGTGCCAGCAGCACCTACTTCTCTAGCGGGAGACACAATCTGTATTTT. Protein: CASSTYFSSGRHNLYF.

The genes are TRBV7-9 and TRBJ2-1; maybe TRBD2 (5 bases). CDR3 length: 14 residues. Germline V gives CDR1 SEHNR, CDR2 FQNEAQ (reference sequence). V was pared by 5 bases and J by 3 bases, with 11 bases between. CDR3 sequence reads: CASSGERYYNEQFF. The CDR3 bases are TGTGCCAGCAGCGGCGAGCGGTACTACAATGAGCAGTTCTTC.

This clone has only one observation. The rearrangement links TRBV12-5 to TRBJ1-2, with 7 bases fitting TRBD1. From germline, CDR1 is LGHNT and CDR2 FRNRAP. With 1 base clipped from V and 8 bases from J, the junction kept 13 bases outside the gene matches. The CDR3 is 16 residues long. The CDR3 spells CASGLAPQGGTGGYTF. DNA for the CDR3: TGTGCTAGTGGTTTGGCCCCCCAGGGGGGAACGGGCGGCTACACCTTC.

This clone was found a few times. This CDR3 reads CASRGPAYEQYF. In DNA, the CDR3 is TGTGCCAGCAGGGGGCCAGCCTACGAGCAGTACTTC. The chain combines TRBV25-1 with TRBJ2-7, with D maybe TRBD1 (5 bases). V lost 6 bases and J lost 2, with 8 bases in between. The CDR3 has 12 residues. Germline CDR1 is MGHDK and CDR2 is SYGVNS.

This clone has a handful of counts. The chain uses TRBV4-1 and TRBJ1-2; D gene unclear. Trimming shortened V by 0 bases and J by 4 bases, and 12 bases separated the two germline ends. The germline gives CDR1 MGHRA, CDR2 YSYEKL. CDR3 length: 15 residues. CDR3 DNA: TGCGCCAGCAGCCAAGATCTGGGCAGCTTCTATGGCTACACCTTC. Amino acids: CASSQDLGSFYGYTF.

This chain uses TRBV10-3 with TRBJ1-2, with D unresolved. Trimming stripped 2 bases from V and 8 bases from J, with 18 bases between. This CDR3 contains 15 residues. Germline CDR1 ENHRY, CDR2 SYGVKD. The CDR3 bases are TGTGCCATCAGTGAGGTAAAAGCATCGTCACCGGGCTACACCTTC. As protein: CAISEVKASSPGYTF.

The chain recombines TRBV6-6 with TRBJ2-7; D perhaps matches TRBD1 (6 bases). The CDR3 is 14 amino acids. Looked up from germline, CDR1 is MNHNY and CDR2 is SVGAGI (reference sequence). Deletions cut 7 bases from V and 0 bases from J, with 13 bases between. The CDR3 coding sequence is TGTGCCAGCAATACAGGGCTTAGCTCCTACGAGCAGTACTTC. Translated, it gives CASNTGLSSYEQYF.

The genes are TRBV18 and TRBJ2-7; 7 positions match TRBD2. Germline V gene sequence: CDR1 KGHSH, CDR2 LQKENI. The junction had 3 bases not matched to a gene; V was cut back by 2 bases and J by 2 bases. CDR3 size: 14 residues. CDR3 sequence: CASSPGGGTYEQYF. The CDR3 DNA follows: TGTGCCAGCTCACCAGGGGGAGGGACCTACGAGCAGTACTTC.

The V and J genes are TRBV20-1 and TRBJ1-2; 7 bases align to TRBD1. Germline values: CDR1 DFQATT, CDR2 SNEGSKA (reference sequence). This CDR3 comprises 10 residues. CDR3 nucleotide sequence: TGCAGCCACAGGGGTGGAGGCTACACCTTC. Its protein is CSHRGGGYTF.

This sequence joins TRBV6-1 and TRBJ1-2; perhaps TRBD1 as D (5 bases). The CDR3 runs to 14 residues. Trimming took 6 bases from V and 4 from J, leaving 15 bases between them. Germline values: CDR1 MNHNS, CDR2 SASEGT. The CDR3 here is CASSLPGGGYGYTF. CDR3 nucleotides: TGTGCCAGCAGCCTGCCGGGGGGGGGCTATGGCTACACCTTC.

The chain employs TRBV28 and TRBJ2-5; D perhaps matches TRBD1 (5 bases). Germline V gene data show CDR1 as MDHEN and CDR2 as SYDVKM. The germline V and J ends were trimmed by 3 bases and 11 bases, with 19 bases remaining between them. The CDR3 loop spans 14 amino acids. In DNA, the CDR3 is TGTGCCAGCAGTTTCCGGTGGACATCGAGTGAGCAGTACTTC. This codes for CASSFRWTSSEQYF.

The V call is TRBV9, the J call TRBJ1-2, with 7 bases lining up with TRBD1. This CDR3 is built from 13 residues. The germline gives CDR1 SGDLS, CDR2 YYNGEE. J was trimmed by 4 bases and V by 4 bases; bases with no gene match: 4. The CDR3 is CASSSRGIYGYTF. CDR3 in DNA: TGTGCCAGCAGCTCCAGGGGGATCTATGGCTACACCTTC.

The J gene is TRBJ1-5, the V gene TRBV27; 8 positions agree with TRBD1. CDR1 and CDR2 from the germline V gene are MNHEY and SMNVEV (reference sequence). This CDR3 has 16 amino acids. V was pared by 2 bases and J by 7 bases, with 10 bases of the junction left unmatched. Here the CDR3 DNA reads TGTGCCAGCAGTTTAGGGTCAGGGGGCGCCGGGCAGCCCCAGCATTTT. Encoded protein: CASSLGSGGAGQPQHF.

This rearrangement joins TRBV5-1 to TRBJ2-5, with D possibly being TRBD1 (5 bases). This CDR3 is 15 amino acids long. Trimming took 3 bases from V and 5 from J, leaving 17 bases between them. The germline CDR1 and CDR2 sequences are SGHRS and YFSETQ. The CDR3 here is CASSSTSGLLETQYF. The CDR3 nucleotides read TGCGCCAGCAGCTCCACTTCAGGGCTACTGGAGACCCAGTACTTC.

The CDR3 loop is CSVDRTGQVTDTQYF. In DNA form, the CDR3 reads TGCAGCGTCGACCGAACGGGACAGGTCACAGATACGCAGTATTTT. The rearrangement joins TRBV29-1 to TRBJ2-3, with 8 bases aligning to TRBD1. Trimming took 6 bases from V and 2 from J; bases not matched to a gene: 10. In germline, CDR1 is SQVTM, CDR2 ANQGSEA. This CDR3 comprises 15 residues.

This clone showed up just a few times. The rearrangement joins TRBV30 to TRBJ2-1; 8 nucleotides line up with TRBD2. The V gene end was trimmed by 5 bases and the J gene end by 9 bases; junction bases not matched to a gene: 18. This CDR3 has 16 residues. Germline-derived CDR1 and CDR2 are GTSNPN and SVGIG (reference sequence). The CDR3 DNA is TGTGCCTGGGGATCCTCTTTTGGTAGCGGGATAACTGAGCAGTTCTTC. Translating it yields CAWGSSFGSGITEQFF.

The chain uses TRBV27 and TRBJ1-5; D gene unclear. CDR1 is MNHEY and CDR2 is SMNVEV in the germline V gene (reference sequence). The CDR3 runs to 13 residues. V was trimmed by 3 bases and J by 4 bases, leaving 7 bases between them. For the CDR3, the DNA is TGTGCCAGCAGTTTGCAGTGGAATCAGCCCCAGCATTTT. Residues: CASSLQWNQPQHF.

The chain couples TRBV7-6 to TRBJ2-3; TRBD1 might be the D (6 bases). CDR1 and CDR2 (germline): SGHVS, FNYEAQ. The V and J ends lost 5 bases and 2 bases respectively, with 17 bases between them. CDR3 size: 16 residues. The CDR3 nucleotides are TGTGCCAGCAGCCCCGTCTATGGGGGCGACACAGATACGCAGTATTTT. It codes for CASSPVYGGDTDTQYF.

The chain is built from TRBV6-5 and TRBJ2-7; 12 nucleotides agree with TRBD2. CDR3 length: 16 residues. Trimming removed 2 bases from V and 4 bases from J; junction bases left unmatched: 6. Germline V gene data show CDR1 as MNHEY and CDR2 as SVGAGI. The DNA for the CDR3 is TGTGCCAGCAGTTACCTGCTAGCGGGAGGGCCTTACGAGCAGTACTTC. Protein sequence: CASSYLLAGGPYEQYF.

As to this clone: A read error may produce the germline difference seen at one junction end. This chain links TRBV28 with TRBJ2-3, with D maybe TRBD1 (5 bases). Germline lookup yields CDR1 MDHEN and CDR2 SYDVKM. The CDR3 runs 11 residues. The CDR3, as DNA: TGTGCCAGCAGTTCGACAGTTACGCAGTATTTT. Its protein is CASSSTVTQYF.